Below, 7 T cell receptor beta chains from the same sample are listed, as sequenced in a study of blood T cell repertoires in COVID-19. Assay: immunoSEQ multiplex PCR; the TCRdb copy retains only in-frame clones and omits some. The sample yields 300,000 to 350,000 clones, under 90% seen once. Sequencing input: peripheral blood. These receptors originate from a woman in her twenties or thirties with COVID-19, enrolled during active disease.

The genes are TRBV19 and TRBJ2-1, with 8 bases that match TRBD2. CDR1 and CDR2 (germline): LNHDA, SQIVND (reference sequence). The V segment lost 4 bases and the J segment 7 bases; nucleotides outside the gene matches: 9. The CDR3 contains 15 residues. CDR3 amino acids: CASSKSGLGANEQFF. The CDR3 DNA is TGTGCCAGTAGTAAATCGGGACTAGGGGCTAATGAGCAGTTCTTC.

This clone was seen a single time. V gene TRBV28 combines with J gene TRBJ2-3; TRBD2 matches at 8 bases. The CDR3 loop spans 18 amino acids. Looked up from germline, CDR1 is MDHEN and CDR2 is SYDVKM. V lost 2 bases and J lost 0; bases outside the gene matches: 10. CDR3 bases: TGTGCCAGCAGTTTACCCTCCCCACTAGCGGCTAGCACAGATACGCAGTATTTT. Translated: CASSLPSPLAASTDTQYF.

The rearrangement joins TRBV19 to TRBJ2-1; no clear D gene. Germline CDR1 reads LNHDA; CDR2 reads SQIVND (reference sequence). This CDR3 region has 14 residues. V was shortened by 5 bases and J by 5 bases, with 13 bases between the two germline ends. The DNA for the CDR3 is TGTGCCAGTAGTTACCAGGCAGTAGACAATGAGCAGTTCTTC. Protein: CASSYQAVDNEQFF. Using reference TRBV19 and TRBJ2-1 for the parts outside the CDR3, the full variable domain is DGGITQSPKYLFRKEGQNVTLSCEQNLNHDAMYWYRQDPGQGLRLIYYSQIVNDFQKGDIAEGYSVSREKKESFPLTVTSAQKNPTAFYLCASSYQAVDNEQFFGPGTRLTVL.

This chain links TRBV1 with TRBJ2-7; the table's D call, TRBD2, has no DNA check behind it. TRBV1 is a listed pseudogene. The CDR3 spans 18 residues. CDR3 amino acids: CTSSQDCLAEAPTYEQYF. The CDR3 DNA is TGCACCAGCAGCCAAGATTGTCTAGCGGAGGCGCCAACCTACGAGCAGTACTTC.

For the CDR3, the DNA is TGTGCCAGCAGTTTATCGTGGTGGAGGAGCAAGAACACTGAAGCTTTCTTT. It is translated as CASSLSWWRSKNTEAFF. The gene calls are TRBV27 and TRBJ1-1; D not certain. V lost 0 bases and J 1 base, leaving 15 bases between the germline ends. From germline, CDR1 is MNHEY and CDR2 SMNVEV (reference sequence). CDR3 length: 17 amino acids.

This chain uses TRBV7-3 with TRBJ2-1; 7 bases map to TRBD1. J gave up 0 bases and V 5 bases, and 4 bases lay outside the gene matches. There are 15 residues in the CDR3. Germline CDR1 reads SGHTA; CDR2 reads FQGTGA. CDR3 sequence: CASSPQGSSYNEQFF. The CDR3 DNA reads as TGTGCCAGCAGCCCACAGGGGAGCTCCTACAATGAGCAGTTCTTC. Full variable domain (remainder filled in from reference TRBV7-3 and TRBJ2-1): GAGVSQTPSNKVTEKGKYVELRCDPISGHTALYWYRQSLGQGPEFLIYFQGTGAADDSGLPNDRFFAVRPEGSVSTLKIQRTERGDSAVYLCASSPQGSSYNEQFFGPGTRLTVL.

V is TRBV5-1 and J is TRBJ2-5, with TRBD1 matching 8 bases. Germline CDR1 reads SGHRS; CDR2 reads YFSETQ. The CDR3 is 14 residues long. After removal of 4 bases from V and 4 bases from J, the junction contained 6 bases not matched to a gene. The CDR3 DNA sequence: TGCGCCAGCAGCGTGACAGGGGAAGGAGAGACCCAGTACTTC. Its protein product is CASSVTGEGETQYF.